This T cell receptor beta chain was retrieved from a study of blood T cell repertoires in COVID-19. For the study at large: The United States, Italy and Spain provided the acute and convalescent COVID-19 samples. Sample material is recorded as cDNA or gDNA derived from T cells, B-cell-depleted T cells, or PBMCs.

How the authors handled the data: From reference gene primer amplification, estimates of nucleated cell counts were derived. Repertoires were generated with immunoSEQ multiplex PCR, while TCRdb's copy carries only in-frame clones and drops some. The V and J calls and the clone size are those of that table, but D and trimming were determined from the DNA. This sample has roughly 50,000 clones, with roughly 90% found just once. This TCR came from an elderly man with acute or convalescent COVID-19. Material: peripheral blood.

CDR3 region: CASSFDTPSTDTQYF. In nucleotides, the CDR3 is TGCGCCAGCAGCTTTGACACCCCTAGCACAGATACGCAGTATTTT. The rearrangement joins TRBV5-1 to TRBJ2-3; no firm D call. Germline V lookup: CDR1 SGHRS, CDR2 YFSETQ. The germline V and J ends were trimmed by 2 bases and 0 bases, with 10 bases remaining between them. CDR3 size: 15 residues.